This T cell receptor beta chain is from a study of blood T cell repertoires in COVID-19. Study summary: COVID-19 samples from acute and convalescent phases originated in the United States, Italy and Spain. T cells, B-cell-depleted T cells, or PBMCs provided the cDNA or gDNA that served as material.

This clone was seen just once. Sequencing used immunoSEQ multiplex PCR; TCRdb keeps in-frame clones, though not all of them. The table includes some 340,000 clones, more than 90% detected once. Germline CDR1 is KGHSH and CDR2 is LQKENI. This CDR3 has 14 residues. The V end was cut by 4 bases, the J end by 4 bases, with 10 bases between. Recruits, aged roughly 18 to 90 years, lived in 20 to 30 US areas. Within 2 weeks before study entry, exposed participants met a COVID-19 case. The sequencing input was PBMCs or T cells enriched from blood (not recorded which). The chain links TRBV18 to TRBJ1-4; D unclear. The receptor's source is a woman aged 25-40 years who had been exposed to COVID-19. The CDR3: CASSLPGLNEKLFF. CDR3 coding DNA: TGTGCCAGCTCACTGCCTGGCCTTAATGAAAAACTGTTTTTT.